Each of the 30 T cell receptor beta chains below was sequenced from the same sample in a study of human T cells and chemical hapten exposure. TCRdb passed the RACE reads through MiXCR, listing each CDR3 protein once. The data hold 65,000 to 95,000 distinct CDR3 sequences, with more than 6.5% observed a single time. The time point: patch test 2, 6 weeks after DPC sensitization. As to treatment: therapeutic diphenylcyclopropenone sensitization with weekly scalp DPC. The sequenced sample was whole blood, obtained in connection with sensitization to the hapten diphenylcyclopropenone (DPC). The receptors stem from a woman aged 25 to 39 with alopecia areata. Some clones in this sample may be carry-over from other donors' samples.

CDR3 in amino acids: CASSYGPSRTEAFF. The CDR3 coding sequence is TGTGCCAGCAGCTACGGACCGTCTCGGACTGAAGCTTTCTTT. The V and J genes are TRBV7-2 and TRBJ1-1; D gene unclear. The V gene's germline CDR1 is SGHTA and CDR2 FQGNSA. The CDR3 is 14 amino acids. Trimming removed 4 bases from V and 5 bases from J, with 14 bases in between.

This clonotype appeared many times. This rearrangement joins TRBV12-5 to TRBJ2-5, with D possibly matching TRBD1 (5 bases). This CDR3 has 12 amino acids. Germline CDR1 is LGHNT and CDR2 is FRNRAP. V lost 4 bases and J lost 5, with 8 bases in between. CDR3 bases: TGTGCTAGTGGTTCCCAGGGTGAGACCCAGTACTTC. Translating it yields CASGSQGETQYF.

Concerning this clonotype: Possible read error: a much larger clone is one base away. This chain links TRBV2 with TRBJ1-5; D is possibly TRBD1 (6 bases). From germline, CDR1 is SNHLY and CDR2 FYNNEI. CDR3 length: 13 residues. Trimming took 6 bases from V and 5 from J, leaving 11 bases between them. The DNA for the CDR3 is TGTGCCAGCAGGGGGGGCGGCGATCAGCCCCAGCATTTT. This codes for CASRGGGDQPQHF.

This clonotype was detected ten times or more. The rearrangement joins TRBV5-1 to TRBJ2-5, with D perhaps TRBD2 (6 bases). Germline CDR1 reads SGHRS; CDR2 reads YFSETQ. Between the trimmed V and J ends, which lost 3 bases and 3 bases, there was a span of 9 bases. The CDR3 length is 13 residues. CDR3 sequence reads: CASSSRTKETQYF. CDR3 coding DNA: TGCGCCAGCAGCTCGCGGACTAAAGAGACCCAGTACTTC. The variable domain in full, with the rest retrieved from reference TRBV5-1 and TRBJ2-5, is KAGVTQTPRYLIKTRGQQVTLSCSPISGHRSVSWYQQTPGQGLQFLFEYFSETQRNKGNFPGRFSGRQFSNSRSEMNVSTLELGDSALYLCASSSRTKETQYFGPGTRLLVL.

This clonotype was picked up a small number of times. In DNA form, the CDR3 reads TGTGCCAGCAGTTCCCGGGACTACTCCTACAATGAGCAGTTCTTC. It translates to CASSSRDYSYNEQFF. V usage is TRBV12-3 or TRBV12-4 and J usage is TRBJ2-1, with 7 positions matching TRBD2. V trimming: 4 bases; J trimming: 0 bases; junction bases outside the gene matches: 3. The CDR3 extends over 15 amino acids.

There are many counts of this clonotype. The V and J genes are TRBV14 and TRBJ1-6; D is ambiguous. The germline gives CDR1 SGHDN, CDR2 FVKESK. Trimming removed 0 bases from V and 1 base from J, with 7 bases in between. This CDR3 is 16 amino acids long. The CDR3 DNA is TGTGCCAGCAGCCAAGATCTGGGTTCCTATAATTCACCCCTCCACTTT. It is translated as CASSQDLGSYNSPLHF.

This clonotype was picked up a small number of times. CDR3 DNA sequence: TGTGCCAGCAGCTTCCGGCTGATGAACACTGAAGCTTTCTTT. Translation gives CASSFRLMNTEAFF. The chain has TRBV5-4 and TRBJ1-1; unclear D gene. V lost 2 bases to trimming and J lost 0 bases, with 8 bases between them. The CDR3 extends over 14 amino acids. Germline V gene data show CDR1 as SGHNT and CDR2 as YYREEE (reference sequence).

V gene TRBV4-1 combines with J gene TRBJ1-5; TRBD1 is a possible D gene (6 bases). The germline V gene encodes CDR1 MGHRA and CDR2 YSYEKL. V lost 1 base and J 7 bases, leaving 11 bases between the germline ends. CDR3 length: 14 residues. The CDR3 spells CASSQGDTRQPQHF. CDR3 DNA: TGCGCCAGCAGCCAAGGGGACACTCGCCAGCCCCAGCATTTT.

The CDR3 nucleotides are TGCGCCAGCAATGGACAGGGTTCTGGTACGCAGTATTTT. It translates to CASNGQGSGTQYF. This chain connects TRBV10-1 to TRBJ2-3; 8 nucleotides line up with TRBD1. Germline loops: CDR1 WNHNN, CDR2 SYGVQD (reference sequence). CDR3 length: 13 amino acids. V lost 7 bases to trimming and J lost 8 bases; unmatched junction nucleotides: 8.

Only a few counts were recorded for this clonotype. The J gene is TRBJ2-7, the V gene TRBV5-1; D may correspond to TRBD1 or TRBD2 (5 bases each). V lost 4 bases and J 2 bases, leaving 10 bases between the germline ends. Germline loops: CDR1 SGHRS, CDR2 YFSETQ. The CDR3 is made up of 13 amino acids. CDR3: CASSPGTAYEQYF. In DNA form, the CDR3 reads TGCGCCAGCAGCCCGGGGACGGCCTACGAGCAGTACTTC.

Ten or more counts support this clonotype. The CDR3 nucleotides read TGTGCCATCAGTGATGGGGGACATAGAAGCACAGATACGCAGTATTTT. Residues: CAISDGGHRSTDTQYF. This chain connects TRBV10-3 to TRBJ2-3, with TRBD1 as a possible D gene (6 bases). Germline loops: CDR1 ENHRY, CDR2 SYGVKD. The CDR3 covers 16 residues. Trimming stripped 3 bases from V and 0 bases from J, with 13 bases between.

This clonotype was observed a handful of times. This sequence joins TRBV20-1 and TRBJ1-3; tentative D call: TRBD1 (6 bases). The germline V gene has CDR1 DFQATT and CDR2 SNEGSKA (reference sequence). The CDR3 is made up of 16 amino acids. V shed 0 bases and J shed 2 bases, with 14 bases lying between them. In DNA form, the CDR3 reads TGCAGTGCTAGAGACGGGAGGGGGTCTACTGGAAACACCATATATTTT. Amino acids: CSARDGRGSTGNTIYF.

This clonotype was recorded many times. The chain combines TRBV7-8 with TRBJ2-7, with D possibly being TRBD1 or TRBD2 (6 bases each). Trimming shortened V by 1 base and J by 1 base, and 14 bases separated the two germline ends. The CDR3 is 16 residues long. Germline V gene data show CDR1 as SGHVS and CDR2 as FQNEAQ. CDR3 sequence (DNA): TGTGCCAGCAGCTTAGAGGGGGGCAGGATTTCCTACGAGCAGTACTTC. As protein: CASSLEGGRISYEQYF.

A few counts support this clonotype. The V and J genes are TRBV7-9 and TRBJ1-6; D is unresolved. CDR1 and CDR2 (germline): SEHNR, FQNEAQ (reference sequence). The CDR3 loop spans 16 amino acids. V was clipped by 8 bases and J by 3 bases, with 17 bases between them. The CDR3: CASLKNNGVYNSPLHF. In nucleotides, the CDR3 is TGTGCCAGCCTCAAGAACAACGGGGTCTATAATTCACCCCTCCACTTT.

This clonotype was detected many times. The chain uses TRBV6-6 and TRBJ1-1; 8 bases map to TRBD1. V was pared by 2 bases and J by 5 bases, with 4 bases of the junction left unmatched. This CDR3 has 14 amino acids. Per germline, CDR1 MNHNY and CDR2 SVGAGI (reference sequence). The CDR3 sequence is CASSYQDRATEAFF. The DNA of the CDR3 is TGTGCCAGCAGTTACCAGGACAGGGCGACTGAAGCTTTCTTT.

This rearrangement joins TRBV4-2 to TRBJ1-2; D unresolved. From germline, CDR1 is LGHNA and CDR2 YNFKEQ. V lost 3 bases and J 4 bases, leaving 21 bases between the germline ends. There are 17 residues in the CDR3. CDR3 protein: CASSHPTVGDFGYGYTF. CDR3 nucleotides: TGTGCCAGCAGCCACCCCACCGTGGGAGATTTCGGCTATGGCTACACCTTC.

This clonotype was seen ten or more times. The chain is built from TRBV30 and TRBJ2-3; perhaps TRBD2 as D (6 bases). CDR1 and CDR2 from the germline V gene are GTSNPN and SVGIG (reference sequence). There are 17 residues in the CDR3. Deletions cut 3 bases from V and 2 bases from J, with 21 bases between. CDR3 sequence: CAWSPLGTSSYTDTQYF. The CDR3 nucleotides are TGTGCCTGGAGCCCCCTGGGGACTTCGAGTTACACAGATACGCAGTATTTT.

V and J are TRBV6-1 and TRBJ1-1; D is perhaps TRBD1 (6 bases). CDR1 and CDR2 (germline): MNHNS, SASEGT. The CDR3 loop spans 14 amino acids. V was pared by 6 bases and J by 0 bases, with 11 bases between. The CDR3 DNA is TGTGCCAGCAGGGGTGGACAGCTGAACACTGAAGCTTTCTTT. Translating it yields CASRGGQLNTEAFF.

This clonotype was observed at least ten times. The J gene is TRBJ2-3, the V gene TRBV29-1, with 7 bases identical to TRBD1. The CDR3 totals 14 residues. The J segment lost 4 bases and the V segment lost 6 bases, leaving 10 bases of the junction unmatched. CDR1 is SQVTM, CDR2 ANQGSEA, per germline. CDR3 in amino acids: CSVAKGTAPDTQYF. The CDR3 region has the DNA TGCAGCGTCGCGAAGGGGACAGCCCCAGATACGCAGTATTTT.

This clonotype was seen repeatedly, ten times or more. The J gene is TRBJ1-3, the V gene TRBV13, with 7 nucleotides matching TRBD1. Trimming removed 0 bases from V and 2 bases from J; junction bases left unmatched: 10. Germline CDR1 PRHDT, CDR2 FYEKMQ (reference sequence). The CDR3 totals 18 residues. The CDR3 coding sequence is TGTGCCAGCAGCTTAGGACCTACCCGGGACAGTCCTGGAAACACCATATATTTT. It translates to CASSLGPTRDSPGNTIYF.

The chain carries TRBV3-1 and TRBJ1-1, with 7 bases aligning to TRBD1. This CDR3 has 15 amino acids. V gave up 0 bases and J gave up 2 bases; unmatched junction bases: 3. The germline V gene has CDR1 LGHDT and CDR2 YNNKEL (reference sequence). CDR3 in amino acids: CASSQEDRRNTEAFF. The CDR3 DNA follows: TGTGCCAGCAGCCAAGAGGACAGGAGAAACACTGAAGCTTTCTTT.

With regard to this clonotype: One base away lies a much larger clone, so this may be a sequencing read error. The chain employs TRBV29-1 and TRBJ2-7, with a possible D match to TRBD1 (5 bases). The CDR3 is 12 amino acids. Germline V gene sequence: CDR1 SQVTM, CDR2 ANQGSEA. The DNA of the CDR3 is TGCAGCGTTTCAGGGTCCGCTGACGAGCGGTACTTC. This translates into CSVSGSADERYF.

This clonotype was observed many times. The rearrangement uses TRBV20-1 and TRBJ1-4, with a weak D call TRBD1 (6 bases). Germline V gives CDR1 DFQATT, CDR2 SNEGSKA (reference sequence). This CDR3 region has 15 residues. V lost 2 bases, J lost 0 bases, and 10 bases lay in between. The CDR3 DNA reads as TGCAGTGCTAGACCCAGACAGGCAACTAATGAAAAACTGTTTTTT. It yields the protein CSARPRQATNEKLFF.

This clonotype showed up many times. V and J are TRBV27 and TRBJ1-6, with no clear D. V was cut by 5 bases and J by 0 bases, with 23 bases left in between. The CDR3 has 20 residues. Germline values: CDR1 MNHEY, CDR2 SMNVEV (reference sequence). The CDR3 is CASSPTRTASVSSYNSPLHF. The DNA of the CDR3 is TGTGCCAGCAGTCCGACCAGGACCGCATCAGTCAGCTCCTATAATTCACCCCTCCACTTT.

The sample holds many counts of this clonotype. J is TRBJ2-7 and V is TRBV12-3 or TRBV12-4; no reliable D call. V dropped 11 bases and J dropped 2 bases, with 7 bases sitting between them. This CDR3 region has 10 residues. CDR3 nucleotide sequence: TGTGCCTCTGGAACCTACGAGCAGTACTTC. Translated, it gives CASGTYEQYF.

This clonotype was seen many times. V and J are TRBV18 and TRBJ1-1, with 8 bases that match TRBD1. Germline values: CDR1 KGHSH, CDR2 LQKENI. The J segment lost 6 bases and the V segment lost 4 bases, leaving 10 bases of the junction unmatched. The CDR3 loop spans 15 amino acids. The CDR3 loop reads CASSRETGEGSEAFF. CDR3 sequence (DNA): TGTGCCAGCTCACGAGAGACAGGGGAAGGGTCTGAAGCTTTCTTT.

In its sample, this clonotype was seen many times. The chain employs TRBV14 and TRBJ2-2, with 12 bases identical to TRBD1. Germline V gives CDR1 SGHDN, CDR2 FVKESK. The CDR3 is 15 amino acids. V was clipped by 4 bases and J by 7 bases; unmatched bases: 4. The chain's CDR3 is CASSLGTGGVGELFF. CDR3 nucleotides: TGTGCCAGCAGCCTCGGGACAGGGGGCGTCGGGGAGCTGTTTTTT.

This clonotype was counted ten times or more. The V call is TRBV12-3 or TRBV12-4, the J call TRBJ1-1; possible D gene TRBD1, 5 bases. The CDR3 contains 13 residues. Trimming left V 7 bases short and J 6 bases short, with 15 bases between. This chain's CDR3 is CASTPFQGAEAFF. The DNA for the CDR3 is TGTGCCAGCACTCCATTCCAGGGAGCTGAAGCTTTCTTT.

This clonotype has ten or more counts. The chain combines TRBV24-1 with TRBJ2-2, with D possibly matching TRBD1 (7 bases). The CDR3 length is 14 residues. Germline loops: CDR1 KGHDR, CDR2 SFDVKD. V was cut by 10 bases and J by 1 base, with 12 bases left in between. The CDR3 here is CATGGTENTGELFF. In DNA form, the CDR3 reads TGTGCCACAGGCGGGACAGAGAACACCGGGGAGCTGTTTTTT.

In this sample, this clonotype turned up a few times. V is TRBV30 and J is TRBJ1-1; D remains unclear. V lost 0 bases, J lost 6 bases, and 11 bases lay in between. Germline-derived CDR1 and CDR2 are GTSNPN and SVGIG (reference sequence). The CDR3 has 13 residues. CDR3 protein: CAWSVRSGSEAFF. The CDR3 bases are TGTGCCTGGAGTGTACGGTCGGGGTCTGAAGCTTTCTTT.